What follows are 2 T cell receptor beta chains derived from one specimen sequenced in a study of vaccination effects on CD4 cells after COVID-19 (dated by TCRdb to the early 2020s). Library construction relied on the immunoSEQ multiplex PCR assay. TCRdb took this table from immuneACCESS and kept in-frame rearrangements with V and J called. Such tables lack part of the clones; where checked against another copy, unresolved V genes explain under half of the gap, and the rest is unexplained. The sample contains 70,000 to 85,000 clones, roughly four fifths of them found a single time. Of the sample, approximately 2% is held by the ten largest clones. After around 11 days of culture, CD4+ T cells were isolated with the EasySep CD4+ T cell isolation kit. No cognate antigen is known for these TCRs. The sample consisted of CD4+ T cells from PBMCs cultured without peptide, taken before COVID-19 vaccination. The receptors derive from a human donor who received a COVID-19 vaccine.

The chain has TRBV2 and TRBJ2-3, with D possibly matching TRBD2 (6 bases). From germline, CDR1 is SNHLY and CDR2 FYNNEI. This CDR3 is built from 15 residues. V was trimmed by 10 bases and J by 0 bases, leaving 17 bases between them. In nucleotides, the CDR3 is TGTGCCACCGGGACTGAAGAAACTAGCACAGATACGCAGTATTTT. Protein sequence: CATGTEETSTDTQYF.

For the CDR3, the DNA is TGCAGCGTCTCACAGGGCTACGAGCAGTACGTC. Translating it yields CSVSQGYEQYV. The V gene is TRBV29-1, the J gene TRBJ2-7; D perhaps matches TRBD1 (6 bases). The germline gives CDR1 SQVTM, CDR2 ANQGSEA. This CDR3 region has 11 residues. The ends were cut back, 6 bases at V and 3 bases at J, with 9 bases in the middle.